These 9 T cell receptor beta chains were sequenced from one sample in a study of shared clonotypes between healthy human individuals. It was CD45RO-negative cells, positively selected for CCR7, that made up naive CD8 cells, with terminally differentiated effector memory CD45RA+ cells excluded. The protocol was immunoSEQ multiplex PCR, while the TCRdb copy is restricted to in-frame clones and leaves out a portion. The sample lists about 590,000 clones, roughly 96% occurring once. The sequenced sample consisted of naive CD8+ T cells sorted from blood. These receptor sequences come from a woman aged 30 to 39 in good health.

The rearrangement links TRBV30 to TRBJ2-7; D remains unclear. CDR1 and CDR2 from the germline V gene are GTSNPN and SVGIG (reference sequence). The CDR3 extends over 12 amino acids. Trimming left V 1 base short and J 3 bases short, with 7 bases between. This chain's CDR3 is CAWSAQDYEQYF. The CDR3 DNA follows: TGTGCCTGGAGTGCCCAGGACTACGAGCAGTACTTC.

CDR3 DNA sequence: TGTGCCAGCAGCGGCGGAGGCCACGAGCAGTACTTC. Its translation is CASSGGGHEQYF. This chain links TRBV9 with TRBJ2-5; weak D call: TRBD2 (5 bases). With the DNA end fitting TRBJ2-7 better, the J assignment may be wrong. The germline CDR1 and CDR2 sequences are SGDLS and YYNGEE. The CDR3 runs to 12 residues.

The chain has TRBV27 and TRBJ2-2; D possibly corresponds to TRBD1 (6 bases). The CDR3 extends over 16 amino acids. V was pared by 5 bases and J by 5 bases, with 18 bases between. Germline CDR1 reads MNHEY; CDR2 reads SMNVEV (reference sequence). The CDR3 sequence: CASSPSPQGSTGELFF. CDR3 in DNA: TGTGCCAGCAGTCCGAGTCCACAGGGAAGTACCGGGGAGCTGTTTTTT.

The chain carries TRBV7-6 and TRBJ2-7; either TRBD1 or TRBD2 may fit D (5 bases each). CDR1 is SGHVS and CDR2 is FNYEAQ in the germline V gene. The CDR3 runs to 13 residues. Trimming removed 2 bases from V and 5 bases from J, with 10 bases in between. The CDR3 loop is CASSLSGRDEQYF. The DNA for the CDR3 is TGTGCCAGCAGCTTATCAGGGCGGGACGAGCAGTACTTC.

The chain links TRBV7-2 to TRBJ2-1, with D uncertain. CDR3 length equals 16 residues. CDR1 is SGHTA, CDR2 FQGNSA, per germline. Trimming stripped 1 base from V and 5 bases from J, with 15 bases between. The CDR3 here is CASSLGPRLPHNEQFF. The DNA for the CDR3 is TGTGCCAGCAGCTTAGGACCTAGGCTCCCCCACAATGAGCAGTTCTTC.

To note about this clone: In the same sample, other DNA sequences code for this CDR3. V gene TRBV28 combines with J gene TRBJ2-7, with a weak D call TRBD1 (7 bases). CDR3 size: 14 residues. V lost 3 bases to trimming and J lost 4 bases, with 13 bases between them. Germline V gene sequence: CDR1 MDHEN, CDR2 SYDVKM. CDR3 region: CASSFGGTVYEQYF. In nucleotides, the CDR3 is TGTGCCAGCAGTTTCGGAGGGACAGTTTACGAGCAGTACTTC.

This chain links TRBV21-1 with TRBJ2-7; the D call TRBD2 from the table was never checked on the DNA. TRBV21-1 is noted as a pseudogene. This CDR3 comprises 11 residues. CDR3 bases: TGTGCCTTCCTTAGAGGCTACGAGCAGTACTTC. It yields the protein CAFLRGYEQYF.

The DNA for the CDR3 is TGTGCCAGCAGCGTAGGTCGGGACCATAGCAATCAGCCCCAGCATTTT. Its protein is CASSVGRDHSNQPQHF. The gene calls are TRBV9 and TRBJ1-5; a weak D match, TRBD1 (5 bases). Germline values: CDR1 SGDLS, CDR2 YYNGEE. The germline V and J ends were trimmed by 0 bases and 0 bases, with 10 bases remaining between them. This CDR3 has 16 residues.

The rearrangement links TRBV27 to TRBJ2-1; D not certain. This CDR3 spans 14 amino acids. Germline V gene data show CDR1 as MNHEY and CDR2 as SMNVEV (reference sequence). Trimming shortened V by 6 bases and J by 7 bases, and 16 bases separated the two germline ends. CDR3: CASSLRQVTNEQFF. DNA of the CDR3: TGTGCCAGCAGCCTGCGGCAGGTTACTAATGAGCAGTTCTTC.